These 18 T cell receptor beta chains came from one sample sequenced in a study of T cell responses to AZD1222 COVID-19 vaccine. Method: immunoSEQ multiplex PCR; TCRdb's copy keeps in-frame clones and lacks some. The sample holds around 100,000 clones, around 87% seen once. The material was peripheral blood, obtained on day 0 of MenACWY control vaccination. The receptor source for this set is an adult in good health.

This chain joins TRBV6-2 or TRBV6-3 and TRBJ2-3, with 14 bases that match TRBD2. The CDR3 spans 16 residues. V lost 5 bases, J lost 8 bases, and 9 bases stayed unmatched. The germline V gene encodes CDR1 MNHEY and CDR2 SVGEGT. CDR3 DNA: TGTGCCAGCAGTGCCCTGGGACTAGCGGGAGTTTTTACGCAGTATTTT. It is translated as CASSALGLAGVFTQYF.

CDR3 bases: TGCGCCAGCAGCCAAGGGTTAGTTTCTTACGAGCAGTACTTC. Translating it yields CASSQGLVSYEQYF. The rearrangement uses TRBV4-1 and TRBJ2-7; D gene ambiguous. The V end lost 1 base, the J end lost 4 bases, and 11 bases lay between the germline ends. The CDR3 runs to 14 residues. Germline V gene data show CDR1 as MGHRA and CDR2 as YSYEKL.

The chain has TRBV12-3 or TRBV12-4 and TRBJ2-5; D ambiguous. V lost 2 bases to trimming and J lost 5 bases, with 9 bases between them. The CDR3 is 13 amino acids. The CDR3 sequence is CASSLSSQETQYF. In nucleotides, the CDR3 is TGTGCCAGCAGTTTATCCAGCCAGGAGACCCAGTACTTC.

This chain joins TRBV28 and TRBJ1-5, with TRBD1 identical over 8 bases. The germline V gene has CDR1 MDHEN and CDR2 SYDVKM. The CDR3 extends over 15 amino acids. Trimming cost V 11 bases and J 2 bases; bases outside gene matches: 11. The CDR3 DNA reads TGTGCCTCCCAAACAGGGGGAAACGGCAATCAGCCCCAGCATTTT. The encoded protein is CASQTGGNGNQPQHF.

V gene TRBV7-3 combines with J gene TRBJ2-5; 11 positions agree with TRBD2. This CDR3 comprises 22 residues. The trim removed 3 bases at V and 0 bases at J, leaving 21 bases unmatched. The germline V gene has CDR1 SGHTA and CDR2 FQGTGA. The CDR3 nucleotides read TGTGCCAGCAGCTTCCCTTTACACCACTTATTGACTAGCGGGGCCAACCAAGAGACCCAGTACTTC. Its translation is CASSFPLHHLLTSGANQETQYF. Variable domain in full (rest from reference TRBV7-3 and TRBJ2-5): GAGVSQTPSNKVTEKGKYVELRCDPISGHTALYWYRQSLGQGPEFLIYFQGTGAADDSGLPNDRFFAVRPEGSVSTLKIQRTERGDSAVYLCASSFPLHHLLTSGANQETQYFGPGTRLLVL.

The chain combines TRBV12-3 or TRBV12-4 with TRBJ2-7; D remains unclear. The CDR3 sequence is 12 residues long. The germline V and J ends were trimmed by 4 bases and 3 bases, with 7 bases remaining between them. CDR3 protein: CASSYVVYEQYF. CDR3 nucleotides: TGTGCCAGCAGTTACGTGGTCTACGAGCAGTACTTC.

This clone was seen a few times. The CDR3 region has the DNA TGTGCCAGCTCACGGAGCCGGGGTGCCAGGGTAGACAATGAGCAGTTCTTC. As protein: CASSRSRGARVDNEQFF. This sequence joins TRBV18 and TRBJ2-1; perhaps D is TRBD1 or TRBD2 (5 bases each). V was clipped by 4 bases and J by 5 bases, with 21 bases between them. The CDR3 has 17 residues. Per the germline V gene, CDR1 is KGHSH and CDR2 is LQKENI.

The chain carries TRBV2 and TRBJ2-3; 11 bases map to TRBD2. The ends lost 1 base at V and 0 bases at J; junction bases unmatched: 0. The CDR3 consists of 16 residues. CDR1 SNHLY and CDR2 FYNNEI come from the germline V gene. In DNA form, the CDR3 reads TGTGCCAGCAGTGAAGGGACTAGCGGGAGCACAGATACGCAGTATTTT. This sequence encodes CASSEGTSGSTDTQYF.

The CDR3 loop is CASSRRELAQHF. CDR3 in DNA: TGTGCCAGCAGCCGGAGGGAACTGGCCCAGCATTTT. The rearrangement links TRBV28 to TRBJ1-5, with no clear D. CDR1 and CDR2 (germline): MDHEN, SYDVKM. V lost 6 bases to trimming and J lost 11 bases, with 14 bases between them. The CDR3 is 12 residues long.

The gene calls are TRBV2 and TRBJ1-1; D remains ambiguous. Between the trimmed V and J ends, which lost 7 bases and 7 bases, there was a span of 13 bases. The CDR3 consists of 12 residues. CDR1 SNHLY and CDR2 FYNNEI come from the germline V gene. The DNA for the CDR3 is TGTGCCAGCACATCATTCGCAAGTGAAGCTTTCTTT. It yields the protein CASTSFASEAFF.

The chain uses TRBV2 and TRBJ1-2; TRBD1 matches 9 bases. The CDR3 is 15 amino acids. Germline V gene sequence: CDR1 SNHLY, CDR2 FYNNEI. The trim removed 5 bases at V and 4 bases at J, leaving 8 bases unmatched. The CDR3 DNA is TGTGCCAGCAGTCACCGGGACAGGGTGGGCTATGGCTACACCTTC. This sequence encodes CASSHRDRVGYGYTF.

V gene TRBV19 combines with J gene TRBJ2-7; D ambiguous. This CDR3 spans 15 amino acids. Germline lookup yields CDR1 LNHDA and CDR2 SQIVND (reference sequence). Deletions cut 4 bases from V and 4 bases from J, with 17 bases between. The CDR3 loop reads CASSTGLFRTYEQYF. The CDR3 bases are TGTGCCAGTAGTACGGGTCTTTTCCGCACTTACGAGCAGTACTTC.

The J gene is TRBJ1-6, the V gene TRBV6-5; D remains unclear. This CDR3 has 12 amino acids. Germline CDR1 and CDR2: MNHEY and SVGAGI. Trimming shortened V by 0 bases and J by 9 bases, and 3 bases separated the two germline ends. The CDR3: CASSYSSSPLHF. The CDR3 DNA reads TGTGCCAGCAGTTACTCGAGTTCACCCCTCCACTTT.

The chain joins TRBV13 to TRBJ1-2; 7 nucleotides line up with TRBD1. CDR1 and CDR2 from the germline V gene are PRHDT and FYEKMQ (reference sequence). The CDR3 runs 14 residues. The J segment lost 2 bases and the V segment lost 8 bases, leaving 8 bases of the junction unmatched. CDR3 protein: CASDQRGQNYGYTF. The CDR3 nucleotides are TGTGCCAGCGACCAAAGGGGGCAGAACTATGGCTACACCTTC.

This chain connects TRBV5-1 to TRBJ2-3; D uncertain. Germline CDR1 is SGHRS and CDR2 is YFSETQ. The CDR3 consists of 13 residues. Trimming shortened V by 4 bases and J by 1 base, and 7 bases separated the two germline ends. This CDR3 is CASSNTRTDTQYF. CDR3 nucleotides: TGCGCCAGCAGCAACACGCGCACAGATACGCAGTATTTT.

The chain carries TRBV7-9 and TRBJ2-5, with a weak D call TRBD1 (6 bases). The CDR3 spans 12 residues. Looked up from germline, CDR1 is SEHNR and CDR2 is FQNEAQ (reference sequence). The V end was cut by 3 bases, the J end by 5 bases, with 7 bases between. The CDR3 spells CASSFQGETQYF. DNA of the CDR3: TGTGCCAGCAGCTTTCAGGGGGAGACCCAGTACTTC.

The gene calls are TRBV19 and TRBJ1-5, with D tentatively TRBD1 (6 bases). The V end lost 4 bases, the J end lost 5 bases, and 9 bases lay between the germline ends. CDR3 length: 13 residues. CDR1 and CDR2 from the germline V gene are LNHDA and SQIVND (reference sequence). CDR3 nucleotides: TGTGCCAGTAGTACCCACAGGGATCAGCCCCAGCATTTT. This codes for CASSTHRDQPQHF.

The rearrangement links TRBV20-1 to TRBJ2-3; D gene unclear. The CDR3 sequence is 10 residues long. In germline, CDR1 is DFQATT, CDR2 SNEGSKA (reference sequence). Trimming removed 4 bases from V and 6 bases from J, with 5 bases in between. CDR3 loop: CSAIEDTQYF. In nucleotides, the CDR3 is TGCAGTGCTATTGAGGATACGCAGTATTTT.